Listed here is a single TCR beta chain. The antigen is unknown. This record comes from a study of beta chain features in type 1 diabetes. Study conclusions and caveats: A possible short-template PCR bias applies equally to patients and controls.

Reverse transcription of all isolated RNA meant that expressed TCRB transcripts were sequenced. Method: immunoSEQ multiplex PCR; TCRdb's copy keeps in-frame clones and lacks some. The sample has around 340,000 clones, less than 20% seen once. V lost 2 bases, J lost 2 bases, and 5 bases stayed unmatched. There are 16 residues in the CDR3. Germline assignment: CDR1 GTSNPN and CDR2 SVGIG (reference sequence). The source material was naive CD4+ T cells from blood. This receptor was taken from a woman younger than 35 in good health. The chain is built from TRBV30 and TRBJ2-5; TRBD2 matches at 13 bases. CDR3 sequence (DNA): TGTGCCTGGAGTAGAGGACTAGCGGGAGCGCAAGAGACCCAGTACTTC. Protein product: CAWSRGLAGAQETQYF.